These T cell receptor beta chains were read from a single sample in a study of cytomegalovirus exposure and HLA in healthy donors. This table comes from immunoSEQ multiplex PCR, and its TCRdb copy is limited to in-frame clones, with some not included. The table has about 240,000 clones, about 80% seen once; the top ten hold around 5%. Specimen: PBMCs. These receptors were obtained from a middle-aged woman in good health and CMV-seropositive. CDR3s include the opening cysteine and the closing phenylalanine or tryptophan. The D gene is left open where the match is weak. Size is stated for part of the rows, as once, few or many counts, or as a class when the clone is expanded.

cdr3_nt: TGTGCCAGCAGCTTAAATGGGGGGATAGGCTACACCTTC
cdr3_aa: CASSLNGGIGYTF
d_call: .
j_call: TRBJ1-2
cdr3_length: 13
clone_size: .
v_call: TRBV7-3

cdr3_nt: TGTGCCAGCGCGTCGCAACCCCAAGAGACCCAGTACTTC
cdr3_aa: CASASQPQETQYF
d_call: .
j_call: TRBJ2-5
cdr3_length: 13
clone_size: once
v_call: TRBV6-6

cdr3_nt: TGTGCCAGCAGCTGGAAGACTAGCGGGGCGCTCTACGAGCAGTACTTC
cdr3_aa: CASSWKTSGALYEQYF
d_call: TRBD2
j_call: TRBJ2-7
cdr3_length: 16
clone_size: .
v_call: TRBV7-2

cdr3_nt: TGTGCCTGGAGTCCCGCCCCTCATTACTACGGGAGCTTCGATGAGCAGTTCTTC
cdr3_aa: CAWSPAPHYYGSFDEQFF
d_call: .
j_call: TRBJ2-1
cdr3_length: 18
clone_size: once
v_call: TRBV30

cdr3_nt: TGTGCCAGCAGTGTAACAGGGACAACAGCTTTCTTT
cdr3_aa: CASSVTGTTAFF
d_call: .
j_call: TRBJ1-1
cdr3_length: 12
clone_size: .
v_call: TRBV25-1

cdr3_nt: TGTGCCTGGAACCAGCGGGTCGACAATGAGCAGTTCTTC
cdr3_aa: CAWNQRVDNEQFF
d_call: .
j_call: TRBJ2-1
cdr3_length: 13
clone_size: .
v_call: TRBV30

cdr3_nt: TGTGCCAGCAGTTACTCGGAAACAGGGGCTCAGCCCCAGCATTTT
cdr3_aa: CASSYSETGAQPQHF
d_call: TRBD1
j_call: TRBJ1-5
cdr3_length: 15
clone_size: .
v_call: TRBV6-6

cdr3_nt: TGCGCCAGCAGCCCCCCTCTATATACCGGGGAGCTGTTTTTT
cdr3_aa: CASSPPLYTGELFF
d_call: .
j_call: TRBJ2-2
cdr3_length: 14
clone_size: once
v_call: TRBV23-1

cdr3_nt: TGTGCCAGTAGTATTTCAGGGAAGAGCAATCAGCCCCAGCATTTT
cdr3_aa: CASSISGKSNQPQHF
d_call: .
j_call: TRBJ1-5
cdr3_length: 15
clone_size: .
v_call: TRBV19

cdr3_nt: TGCGCCAGCAGCCCAACAAGGACAGGGTTCTACGAGCAGTACTTC
cdr3_aa: CASSPTRTGFYEQYF
d_call: TRBD1
j_call: TRBJ2-7
cdr3_length: 15
clone_size: medium-sized
v_call: TRBV4-3

cdr3_nt: TGTGCCAGCAGCTTAACAGGACTAGCGGCGGATACGCAGTATTTT
cdr3_aa: CASSLTGLAADTQYF
d_call: TRBD2
j_call: TRBJ2-3
cdr3_length: 15
clone_size: few
v_call: TRBV7-3

cdr3_nt: TGTGCCACCAGCTTCCCCAGCGGGGGGGATACGCAGTATTTT
cdr3_aa: CATSFPSGGDTQYF
d_call: TRBD2
j_call: TRBJ2-3
cdr3_length: 14
clone_size: .
v_call: TRBV15

cdr3_nt: TGTGCCAGCAGCTTAGGCGGTATAAGCTCCTACGAGCAGTACTTC
cdr3_aa: CASSLGGISSYEQYF
d_call: .
j_call: TRBJ2-7
cdr3_length: 15
clone_size: once
v_call: TRBV13

cdr3_nt: TGTGCCAGCAGCCCCGCGGGAGGGAGAAACGAGCAGTACTTC
cdr3_aa: CASSPAGGRNEQYF
d_call: TRBD2
j_call: TRBJ2-7
cdr3_length: 14
clone_size: few
v_call: TRBV7-2

cdr3_nt: TGTGCCAGCAGGGACAGAACTTATGGCTACACCTTC
cdr3_aa: CASRDRTYGYTF
d_call: .
j_call: TRBJ1-2
cdr3_length: 12
clone_size: .
v_call: TRBV2

cdr3_nt: TGTGCCAGCAGCTTCGGGGGTCTTCGGGCCGAGACCCAGTACTTC
cdr3_aa: CASSFGGLRAETQYF
d_call: .
j_call: TRBJ2-5
cdr3_length: 15
clone_size: .
v_call: TRBV7-2

cdr3_nt: TGTGCCAGTAGTATAGATCTACCGAACACTGAAGCTTTCTTT
cdr3_aa: CASSIDLPNTEAFF
d_call: .
j_call: TRBJ1-1
cdr3_length: 14
clone_size: .
v_call: TRBV19

cdr3_nt: TGTGCTAGTGCCTCGGGACTTTCGGGTTTAGGGGAGCTGTTTTTT
cdr3_aa: CASASGLSGLGELFF
d_call: .
j_call: TRBJ2-2
cdr3_length: 15
clone_size: .
v_call: TRBV12-5

cdr3_nt: TGTGCCAGCAGTTGGGGGGTAAGGGTTGAAGCTTTCTTT
cdr3_aa: CASSWGVRVEAFF
d_call: .
j_call: TRBJ1-1
cdr3_length: 13
clone_size: .
v_call: TRBV6-6

cdr3_nt: TGCGCCAGCAGACCGGACAGGGGGTACCAAGAGACCCAGTACTTC
cdr3_aa: CASRPDRGYQETQYF
d_call: TRBD1
j_call: TRBJ2-5
cdr3_length: 15
clone_size: .
v_call: TRBV4-3

cdr3_nt: TGTGCCAGCAGCTTGTGGCCAGGGGGCTCCCAAGAGACCCAGTACTTC
cdr3_aa: CASSLWPGGSQETQYF
d_call: TRBD1
j_call: TRBJ2-5
cdr3_length: 16
clone_size: .
v_call: TRBV5-5

cdr3_nt: TGTGCCAGCAGCTCCACCGGACAGGGGGCAGAAAAACTGTTTTTT
cdr3_aa: CASSSTGQGAEKLFF
d_call: TRBD1
j_call: TRBJ1-4
cdr3_length: 15
clone_size: .
v_call: TRBV7-2

cdr3_nt: TGTGCTAGCAGCTTAGAAGGACAGGGATTTACCGGGGAGCTGTTTTTT
cdr3_aa: CASSLEGQGFTGELFF
d_call: TRBD1
j_call: TRBJ2-2
cdr3_length: 16
clone_size: .
v_call: TRBV7-7

cdr3_nt: TGCGCCAGCAGCCGAGATGGACTAGCAGGAGATACGCAGTATTTT
cdr3_aa: CASSRDGLAGDTQYF
d_call: TRBD2
j_call: TRBJ2-3
cdr3_length: 15
clone_size: once
v_call: TRBV4-3

cdr3_nt: TGCGCCAGCAGCTCACGACAGGGGGTCGGGGAGACCCAGTACTTC
cdr3_aa: CASSSRQGVGETQYF
d_call: TRBD1
j_call: TRBJ2-5
cdr3_length: 15
clone_size: few
v_call: TRBV5-1

cdr3_nt: TGCGCCAGCAGCTTACAACAGGGGAGGAATGAAAAACTGTTTTTT
cdr3_aa: CASSLQQGRNEKLFF
d_call: TRBD1
j_call: TRBJ1-4
cdr3_length: 15
clone_size: .
v_call: TRBV5-1

cdr3_nt: TGTGCCAGCAGTTCTCGGACTGACTTCTATGGCTACACCTTC
cdr3_aa: CASSSRTDFYGYTF
d_call: .
j_call: TRBJ1-2
cdr3_length: 14
clone_size: few
v_call: TRBV27

cdr3_nt: TGTGCCAGCAGTTCCAACACAGGGGGCGAAGCCAAAAACATTCAGTACTTC
cdr3_aa: CASSSNTGGEAKNIQYF
d_call: TRBD1
j_call: TRBJ2-4
cdr3_length: 17
clone_size: .
v_call: TRBV6-7

cdr3_nt: TGTGCCAGCAGCTTAGCGGCAGGGGGCACTGAAGCTTTCTTT
cdr3_aa: CASSLAAGGTEAFF
d_call: TRBD1
j_call: TRBJ1-1
cdr3_length: 14
clone_size: .
v_call: TRBV7-9

cdr3_nt: TGTGTCAGAAGCTTGCCCGGGACAGAATGCTCCTACGAGCAGTACTTC
cdr3_aa: CVRSLPGTECSYEQYF
d_call: .
j_call: TRBJ2-7
cdr3_length: 16
clone_size: .
v_call: TRBV7-5

cdr3_nt: TGTGCCAGCAGTCCTACAGGGGTGAGCAATCAGCCCCAGCATTTT
cdr3_aa: CASSPTGVSNQPQHF
d_call: TRBD1
j_call: TRBJ1-5
cdr3_length: 15
clone_size: few
v_call: TRBV2

cdr3_nt: TGTGCCAGCAGCCCCTCTGGGGGGGCAGCGGGGGCCTACGAGCAGTACTTC
cdr3_aa: CASSPSGGAAGAYEQYF
d_call: TRBD2
j_call: TRBJ2-7
cdr3_length: 17
clone_size: .
v_call: TRBV7-2

cdr3_nt: TGTGCCAGCAGGAGAACTAGCGACCGATCCAATGAGCAGTTCTTC
cdr3_aa: CASRRTSDRSNEQFF
d_call: TRBD2
j_call: TRBJ2-1
cdr3_length: 15
clone_size: .
v_call: TRBV7-2

cdr3_nt: TGTGCCAGCAGCCATTTAAGGGGACTAGCGGGGAGCGACAATGAGCAGTTCTTC
cdr3_aa: CASSHLRGLAGSDNEQFF
d_call: TRBD2
j_call: TRBJ2-1
cdr3_length: 18
clone_size: .
v_call: TRBV14

cdr3_nt: TGTGCCAGCAGCTCCTCAGGCTACGAGCAGTACTTC
cdr3_aa: CASSSSGYEQYF
d_call: .
j_call: TRBJ2-7
cdr3_length: 12
clone_size: .
v_call: TRBV5-6

cdr3_nt: TGTGCCAGCTCACCCAATTTATCCCTCAGGGGAACTGAAGCTTTCTTT
cdr3_aa: CASSPNLSLRGTEAFF
d_call: .
j_call: TRBJ1-1
cdr3_length: 16
clone_size: few
v_call: TRBV18

cdr3_nt: TGTGCCAGTAGTATAGAAGGACACGGATCAGTATATTTT
cdr3_aa: CASSIEGHGSVYF
d_call: .
j_call: TRBJ1-3
cdr3_length: 13
clone_size: once
v_call: TRBV19

cdr3_nt: TGCGCCAGCAGTCAACCACCCATCCGGGACTGGGTGAACACCGGGGAGCTGTTTTTT
cdr3_aa: CASSQPPIRDWVNTGELFF
d_call: .
j_call: TRBJ2-2
cdr3_length: 19
clone_size: .
v_call: TRBV23-1

cdr3_nt: TGCGCCAGCCGGGACACTGCTTTCACGTCGAGCACAGATACGCAGTATTTT
cdr3_aa: CASRDTAFTSSTDTQYF
d_call: .
j_call: TRBJ2-3
cdr3_length: 17
clone_size: .
v_call: TRBV10-2

cdr3_nt: TGTGCCAGCAGCTTCGGGAGGGGAGAAAAACTGTTTTTT
cdr3_aa: CASSFGRGEKLFF
d_call: .
j_call: TRBJ1-4
cdr3_length: 13
clone_size: once
v_call: TRBV7-2

cdr3_nt: TGCGCCAGCAGCCAAGCCGGGACAGGCAGATATGGCTACACCTTC
cdr3_aa: CASSQAGTGRYGYTF
d_call: TRBD1
j_call: TRBJ1-2
cdr3_length: 15
clone_size: .
v_call: TRBV4-3

cdr3_nt: TGTGCCAGCAGCGAGGCTAACTATGGCTACACCTTC
cdr3_aa: CASSEANYGYTF
d_call: .
j_call: TRBJ1-2
cdr3_length: 12
clone_size: once
v_call: TRBV5-5

cdr3_nt: TGCGCCAGCAGCCAAGTAGAGCCTAGCGGGGCTGATACGCAGTATTTT
cdr3_aa: CASSQVEPSGADTQYF
d_call: TRBD2
j_call: TRBJ2-3
cdr3_length: 16
clone_size: .
v_call: TRBV4-3

cdr3_nt: TGCAGCGCTAGGACAGGGCCCTACGAGCAGTACTTC
cdr3_aa: CSARTGPYEQYF
d_call: TRBD1
j_call: TRBJ2-7
cdr3_length: 12
clone_size: once
v_call: TRBV29-1

cdr3_nt: TGTGCCAGCAGTGAAGCGGACAGGGGATCCTATGGCTACACCTTC
cdr3_aa: CASSEADRGSYGYTF
d_call: TRBD1
j_call: TRBJ1-2
cdr3_length: 15
clone_size: .
v_call: TRBV2

cdr3_nt: TGTGCCAGTAGTATTGGGGCGGGAGGGCCCGTAGAGCAGTTCTTC
cdr3_aa: CASSIGAGGPVEQFF
d_call: TRBD2
j_call: TRBJ2-1
cdr3_length: 15
clone_size: .
v_call: TRBV19

cdr3_nt: TGTGCCAGCAGCTTAGTTCCGGGTAGAGACATTCAGTACTTC
cdr3_aa: CASSLVPGRDIQYF
d_call: .
j_call: TRBJ2-4
cdr3_length: 14
clone_size: .
v_call: TRBV7-2

cdr3_nt: TGTGCCAGCAGCTTGGACGGGGTTCTAGCCAAAAACATTCAGTACTTC
cdr3_aa: CASSLDGVLAKNIQYF
d_call: .
j_call: TRBJ2-4
cdr3_length: 16
clone_size: .
v_call: TRBV5-6

cdr3_nt: TGCGCCAGCAGCCAGGGCGGGGCCGGGAGAGATACGCAGTATTTT
cdr3_aa: CASSQGGAGRDTQYF
d_call: .
j_call: TRBJ2-3
cdr3_length: 15
clone_size: .
v_call: TRBV4-3

cdr3_nt: TGTGCCTGGAGTACCCCAGGGGGCTTGGTGCATGGCTACACCTTC
cdr3_aa: CAWSTPGGLVHGYTF
d_call: TRBD1
j_call: TRBJ1-2
cdr3_length: 15
clone_size: .
v_call: TRBV30

cdr3_nt: TGTGCCAGCAGCTCCGCGGGGCGCGGGGCGGGCACAGATACGCAGTATTTT
cdr3_aa: CASSSAGRGAGTDTQYF
d_call: .
j_call: TRBJ2-3
cdr3_length: 17
clone_size: .
v_call: TRBV11-2